This TCR beta chain was observed in a study of T cells after yellow fever vaccination. The TCR cDNA carried a universal primer site and UMIs from 5'RACE template switching. One entry per CDR3 protein, called by TCRdb with MiXCR from the 5' RACE reads. The sample carries hundreds of thousands of distinct CDR3 sequences, about 12% recorded once. Concerning this clonotype itself: Its matching antigen is unknown.

Study-wide points: Repertoires obtained by FACS sorting could include abundant clonotypes that entered as contaminants from the bulk population.

Germline CDR1 reads SQVTM; CDR2 reads ANQGSEA. J was trimmed by 9 bases and V by 6 bases; bases with no gene match: 7. The CDR3 spans 13 residues. This rearrangement joins TRBV29-1 to TRBJ1-6; 8 bases align to TRBD1. The clonotype comes from a man aged 25-40 years who received the YFV17D yellow fever vaccine. This material consisted of PBMCs, taken on the day of the yellow fever booster vaccination. The CDR3 DNA reads TGCAGCGTCCTGGACAGGGCGGGTTCACCCCTCCACTTT. This encodes CSVLDRAGSPLHF.